The T cell receptor beta chain described here comes from a study of T-cell reconstitution after alpha-beta-depleted transplantation in children. Findings and caveats of the study: For some patients, TCRbeta diversity was high at day 60 because of recipient T cells and thymic progenitors that survived. After one year, T-cell counts and TCRbeta diversity mostly came from new T cells. Reports say that about two months after transplant, the alpha-beta T cells came out of several hundred graft clones that had expanded.

This clonotype was seen a handful of times. Antigen specificity is unknown. The TCRbeta library incorporated unique molecular identifiers. TCRdb recomputed calls from the PCR reads with MiXCR, one row per CDR3 protein. The data contain 250,000 to 300,000 distinct CDR3 sequences, 10% of them seen just once; the ten biggest clones take up 7% to 9.5%. Trimming left V 0 bases short and J 2 bases short, with 8 bases between. CDR1 is SEHNR, CDR2 FQNEAQ, per germline (reference sequence). The CDR3 is made up of 15 amino acids. The chain recombines TRBV7-9 with TRBJ2-1; D uncertain. The specimen was PBMCs, collected before TCRalphabeta/CD19-depleted stem cell transplant. The clonotype was recovered from a boy under two years old with acute myeloid leukemia, due to receive a stem cell transplant. The CDR3 is CASSLAYSAYNEQFF. The CDR3 DNA sequence: TGTGCCAGCAGCTTAGCCTACAGTGCCTACAATGAGCAGTTCTTC.